Each of the 32 T cell receptor beta chains below was sequenced from the same sample in a study of tumor-infiltrating lymphocytes in primary liver carcinoma. Total RNA and DNA came together from about 19-30 mg of bulk tissue without cell sorting. The researchers produced TCR beta cDNA from around 0.5 ug total RNA with a constant-region primer. Employing slightly modified ARM-PCR, three nested multiplex PCR rounds were run, and these gave rise to the TCR beta libraries. Use of TRBV1-TRBV30 forward primers with a C-beta reverse primer characterized the first two PCR rounds, which lasted around 11 cycles each. TCRdb re-analysed the multiplex PCR reads in MiXCR, keeping a single row per CDR3 protein. The sample yields 70,000 to 95,000 distinct CDR3 sequences, 55% to 75% seen once. Sequencing used liver tumor tissue from sampling region 4. The subset: tumor region T4, right-lateral pole. The receptors derive from a man aged 35 to 55 with primary liver carcinoma and hepatitis B virus infection.

Notes on this clonotype: The CDR3 end shows no conserved phenylalanine or tryptophan, and so a read error is likely. The chain links TRBV6-1 to TRBJ1-2, with D perhaps TRBD1 (5 bases). The CDR3 loop spans 15 amino acids. V lost 10 bases and J lost 8, with 26 bases in between. CDR1 and CDR2 (germline): MNHNS, SASEGT. CDR3 in DNA: TGTGCCAACATCGAACCGGGACCGACGCGGGAAGGCTACACCATC. This codes for CANIEPGPTREGYTI.

As for this clonotype: A single base separates this from a much larger clone, so it may be a read error. This sequence joins TRBV25-1 and TRBJ2-7; D might be TRBD1 or TRBD2, each matching 5 bases. V was cut by 5 bases and J by 9 bases, with 14 bases left in between. CDR3 size: 12 residues. The germline gives CDR1 MGHDK, CDR2 SYGVNS. For the CDR3, the DNA is TGTGCCAGCAGTCCGGGGCGCGACGCGCAGTACTTC. It yields the protein CASSPGRDAQYF.

Worth noting for this clonotype: Germline and junction disagree at one end, which may indicate a read error. V usage is TRBV10-3 and J usage is TRBJ1-5, with D maybe TRBD1 (5 bases). From germline, CDR1 is ENHRY and CDR2 SYGVKD. This CDR3 comprises 14 residues. The CDR3 here is CAINGLGDGQLQHF. The DNA for the CDR3 is TGTGCCATCAATGGCCTCGGGGACGGTCAGCTCCAGCATTTT.

In regard to this clonotype: This CDR3 fails to terminate in the conserved phenylalanine or tryptophan, so it likely reflects a read error. No DNA is shown, since the ends of the CDR3 on it are uncertain; the CDR3 is the one TCRdb lists. The chain carries TRBV11-2 and TRBJ2-7; whether TRBD2, the table's D call, matches the DNA was not checked. The germline V gene encodes CDR1 SGHAT and CDR2 FQNNGV. 15 amino acids form the CDR3, both terminal residues included. The CDR3 sequence: CASSLDRDYTYEQYL.

Details on this clonotype: A read error may account for a junction end that differs from germline. The J gene is TRBJ2-1, the V gene TRBV11-2; 8 positions match TRBD2. The V gene's germline CDR1 is SGHAT and CDR2 FQNNGV. The CDR3 contains 16 residues. The DNA of the CDR3 is TGTGCCAGTAGCTACTCTTCGACTAGCGTGAGGGGAGGCGGCTGCTTC. This translates into CASSYSSTSVRGGGCF.

Regarding this clonotype: A much larger clone differs by one base, so this may be a read error. The chain links TRBV28 to TRBJ1-2; D perhaps matches TRBD1 (5 bases). Trimming left V 7 bases short and J 6 bases short, with 12 bases between. The CDR3 is made up of 12 amino acids. Germline CDR1 MDHEN, CDR2 SYDVKM. The CDR3 region is CASTMGGNGYTF. The CDR3 bases are TGTGCCAGCACCATGGGGGGGAATGGCTACACCTTC.

The genes are TRBV4-1 and TRBJ1-3, with D possibly matching TRBD1 (5 bases). V shed 7 bases and J shed 9 bases, with 22 bases lying between them. The CDR3 consists of 15 residues. The germline CDR1 and CDR2 sequences are MGHRA and YSYEKL. The CDR3 is CASNLNRSSGRTIYF. The CDR3, as DNA: TGCGCCAGCAACCTTAACAGGTCCTCTGGACGCACCATATATTTT.

V gene TRBV5-4 combines with J gene TRBJ2-1; D possibly corresponds to TRBD2 (5 bases). V was clipped by 0 bases and J by 7 bases, with 17 bases between them. The length of the CDR3 is 16 residues. The germline CDR1 and CDR2 sequences are SGHNT and YYREEE (reference sequence). CDR3 sequence reads: CASSLGSAVKRNEQFF. DNA for the CDR3: TGTGCCAGCAGCTTGGGGTCAGCGGTAAAGAGGAATGAGCAGTTCTTC.

The table lists this clonotype with a few counts. In this CDR3 the conserved last residue, phenylalanine or tryptophan, is missing, so a read error is likely. The chain carries TRBV6-1 and TRBJ2-7; no firm D call. Trimming left V 0 bases short and J 6 bases short, with 6 bases between. There are 12 residues in the CDR3. CDR1 and CDR2 from the germline V gene are MNHNS and SASEGT. The CDR3 nucleotides read TGTGCCAGCAGTGAAGCTCTCGGCGAGCAGTACCTC. It translates to CASSEALGEQYL.

As for this clonotype: Its ends do not fully match the called genes, so a read error is possible. The chain uses TRBV9 and TRBJ2-7; the match to TRBD1 covers 10 bases. This CDR3 comprises 15 residues. CDR1 is SGDLS and CDR2 is YYNGEE in the germline V gene. CDR3 coding DNA: TGTGCCAGCAGCCTGAGGACAGGGGGTTTGGACGATCAGTACTTC. Amino acid sequence: CASSLRTGGLDDQYF.

CDR3 coding DNA: TGTGCCAGCAGTTTAGGGCAGACTCTGGAGACCCAGTACTTC. Protein sequence: CASSLGQTLETQYF. The V gene is TRBV12-3 or TRBV12-4, the J gene TRBJ2-5; the D is unclear. This CDR3 has 14 amino acids. V dropped 1 base and J dropped 5 bases, with 11 bases sitting between them.

With regard to this clonotype: The junction shows a germline mismatch at one end, possibly a read error. This sequence joins TRBV5-6 and TRBJ2-3; 10 bases are shared with TRBD2. Germline CDR1 is SGHDT and CDR2 is YYEEEE. The CDR3 is made up of 23 amino acids. The CDR3 bases are TGTACCAGCAGCTCCATCCTCTGGACACCTCACAGCGGGAGGGGTAGGGGCACAGATACGCAGTATTTT. It yields the protein CTSSSILWTPHSGRGRGTDTQYF.

About this clonotype itself: A much larger clone is a single base away; this may be a read error. The genes are TRBV20-1 and TRBJ2-5, with 14 bases lining up with TRBD2. The germline CDR1 and CDR2 sequences are DFQATT and SNEGSKA (reference sequence). The CDR3 covers 17 residues. In DNA, the CDR3 is TGCAGTGCCAGAGGGACTAGCGGGAGCTGGGGGGAAGAGACCCAGTACTTC. Its protein product is CSARGTSGSWGEETQYF.

This clonotype was seen only once. Compared with germline, one end of the junction differs, possibly owing to a read error. The chain employs TRBV11-2 and TRBJ2-3; a possible D gene is TRBD2 (6 bases). Germline CDR1 and CDR2: SGHAT and FQNNGV. CDR3 size: 16 residues. Written as DNA, the CDR3 is TGTGCCATCAGCTTCAGTTTAGCGGCTGAGACTGATACACAGTATTTT. This encodes CAISFSLAAETDTQYF.

About this clonotype itself: A junction end diverges from the germline sequence, so it may reflect a read error. The chain employs TRBV11-2 and TRBJ2-1; 7 positions agree with TRBD2. The CDR3 loop spans 16 amino acids. Germline CDR1 reads SGHAT; CDR2 reads FQNNGV. In DNA, the CDR3 is TGCGTCAGCAGTCAACTCCGGTCTAGCGGCTACAATGAACAGTTCTTC. As protein: CVSSQLRSSGYNEQFF. Using reference TRBV11-2 and TRBJ2-1 for the parts outside the CDR3, the full variable domain is EAGVAQSPRYKIIEKRQSVAFWCNPISGHATLYWYQQILGQGPKLLIQFQNNGVVDDSQLPKDRFSAERLKGVDSTLKIQPAKLEDSAVYLCVSSQLRSSGYNEQFFGPGTRLTVL.

For this clonotype: Given the absence of the conserved phenylalanine or tryptophan at the CDR3 end, a read error is likely. This chain connects TRBV6-5 to TRBJ2-3, with D possibly called TRBD1 or TRBD2 (5 bases each). The germline gives CDR1 MNHEY, CDR2 SVGAGI. The CDR3 loop spans 14 amino acids. Trimming left V 6 bases short and J 1 base short, with 11 bases between. The CDR3 nucleotides are TGTGCCAGCAGCCGGGGACGGGGCACAGATACGCAGTATTTG. Translation gives CASSRGRGTDTQYL.

This clonotype was picked up many times. This chain connects TRBV28 to TRBJ2-3; D gene unclear. CDR1 is MDHEN and CDR2 is SYDVKM in the germline V gene. The V gene lost 3 bases and the J gene lost 0 bases, with 19 bases spanning the gap. This CDR3 has 18 residues. CDR3 DNA sequence: TGTGCCAGCAGTTTCCCCCTCCCTAGTCTATCTAGCACAGATACGCAGTATTTT. Protein: CASSFPLPSLSSTDTQYF.

A remark on this clonotype: A read error is possible here, since a much larger clone lies one base away. The conserved final phenylalanine or tryptophan is absent from the CDR3, which likely points to a read error. The V gene is TRBV12-3 or TRBV12-4, the J gene TRBJ2-5; TRBD2 matches 7 bases. Losses at the gene ends were 5 bases for V and 4 bases for J; bases not matched to a gene: 13. The CDR3 has 16 residues. The CDR3 region is CASSPQGAGLGETQYY. The CDR3 DNA is TGTGCCAGCAGTCCCCAGGGAGCGGGGCTGGGAGAGACCCAGTACTAC.

The chain recombines TRBV5-1 with TRBJ2-4; the D is unclear. This CDR3 is built from 14 residues. CDR1 and CDR2 (germline): SGHRS, YFSETQ. The V and J ends lost 5 bases and 6 bases respectively, with 15 bases between them. The CDR3 region is CASRPDKGGNIQYF. In nucleotides, the CDR3 is TGCGCCAGCAGACCCGACAAAGGCGGAAACATTCAGTACTTC.

This CDR3 reads CASSLEPRGIIRELFF. The CDR3 region has the DNA TGTGCCAGCAGCTTAGAACCGAGAGGGATCATCAGGGAGCTGTTTTTT. The rearrangement joins TRBV11-2 to TRBJ2-2, with TRBD2 as a possible D gene (5 bases). Germline assignment: CDR1 SGHAT and CDR2 FQNNGV. The CDR3 sequence is 16 residues long. V dropped 0 bases and J dropped 9 bases, with 17 bases sitting between them.

This clonotype was found many times. This chain joins TRBV28 and TRBJ2-3; D tentatively reads TRBD1 or TRBD2 (5 bases each). V was cut by 3 bases and J by 4 bases, with 11 bases left in between. The CDR3 covers 14 residues. Germline V gene sequence: CDR1 MDHEN, CDR2 SYDVKM. CDR3 loop: CASSLNQGADTQYF. DNA for the CDR3: TGTGCCAGCAGTTTGAACCAGGGAGCAGATACGCAGTATTTT.

This clonotype was seen ten or more times. V is TRBV7-8 and J is TRBJ2-1; 9 nucleotides agree with TRBD1. CDR1 is SGHVS, CDR2 FQNEAQ, per germline. V shed 4 bases, J shed 10 bases, and the junction held 2 bases outside the gene matches. The CDR3 has 12 residues. The CDR3 coding sequence is TGTGCCAGCAGCTGGGGACAGGGCGAGCAGTTCTTC. Translation: CASSWGQGEQFF.

Worth noting for this clonotype: At one boundary the junction diverges from the germline segment, which might be a read error. The chain links TRBV30 to TRBJ1-4; D may be TRBD1 (5 bases). This CDR3 is built from 16 residues. The V gene's germline CDR1 is GTSNPN and CDR2 SVGIG (reference sequence). The CDR3 DNA is TGTGCCTGGAGTTCGCCCCCCCGGGACTACGGGGAAAAGCTGTTTTTT. It codes for CAWSSPPRDYGEKLFF.

The sample holds many counts of this clonotype. The rearrangement uses TRBV4-1 and TRBJ2-7; a possible D gene is TRBD1 (6 bases). CDR3 length: 13 residues. V lost 1 base to trimming and J lost 6 bases, with 10 bases between them. Germline V gene lookup returns CDR1 MGHRA and CDR2 YSYEKL. The CDR3 region has the DNA TGCGCCAGCAGCCAAGCTGCGACAGGCGAGCAGTACTTC. Translation gives CASSQAATGEQYF.

This clonotype was recorded many times. Here the CDR3 reads CSAKRGTNTEAFF. CDR3 bases: TGCAGCGCAAAGAGGGGGACTAACACTGAAGCTTTCTTT. The genes are TRBV29-1 and TRBJ1-1, with D possibly matching TRBD1 (6 bases). The V end lost 7 bases, the J end lost 2 bases, and 14 bases lay between the germline ends. Germline V gives CDR1 SQVTM, CDR2 ANQGSEA. The CDR3 loop spans 13 amino acids.

The chain links TRBV29-1 to TRBJ2-1, with TRBD1 matching 11 bases. This CDR3 comprises 14 residues. The J segment lost 15 bases and the V segment lost 7 bases, leaving 17 bases of the junction unmatched. Germline loops: CDR1 SQVTM, CDR2 ANQGSEA. The DNA of the CDR3 is TGCAGCGGATTGCCGGGACAGGGGGTAGATAAGCGGTTCTTC. Protein: CSGLPGQGVDKRFF.

Notes on this clonotype: A clone one base away is much larger, so this may be a read error. The gene calls are TRBV28 and TRBJ2-7; D possibly corresponds to TRBD1 (5 bases). This CDR3 is 13 amino acids long. V lost 4 bases and J lost 3, with 10 bases in between. Germline values: CDR1 MDHEN, CDR2 SYDVKM. CDR3 nucleotide sequence: TGTGCCAGCAGTTCCCCGCAGGGCTACGAGCAGTACGTC. As protein: CASSSPQGYEQYV.

Of note for this clonotype: One junction end does not reproduce the germline sequence, and a read error may be involved. The chain links TRBV6-5 to TRBJ2-7, with D perhaps TRBD2 (5 bases). CDR3 size: 13 residues. The germline gives CDR1 MNHEY, CDR2 SVGAGI. The CDR3 loop is CAGSQRGSYEQYF. The CDR3 region has the DNA TGTGCCGGCAGCCAAAGAGGGAGCTACGAGCAGTACTTC.

Comments on this clonotype: A read error may account for a junction end that differs from germline. The chain links TRBV11-2 to TRBJ2-7, with 8 bases aligning to TRBD2. Germline values: CDR1 SGHAT, CDR2 FQNNGV. The CDR3 spans 15 residues. CDR3 protein: CAGSQCSGGGYEQYF. CDR3 bases: TGTGCCGGCAGCCAATGTTCGGGAGGGGGTTACGAGCAGTACTTC.

Regarding this clonotype: It is likely a read error, because the conserved phenylalanine at the end of the CDR3 is missing. This sequence joins TRBV7-9 and TRBJ2-3; D is undetermined. CDR3 size: 16 residues. Germline V gene data show CDR1 as SEHNR and CDR2 as FQNEAQ (reference sequence). The CDR3 bases are TGTGCTAGCAGCCGATCAATACTCCTTAGCACAGATACGCAGTATATT. Protein: CASSRSILLSTDTQYI.

With regard to this clonotype: A read error may account for a junction end that differs from germline. This chain joins TRBV29-1 and TRBJ2-3; unclear D gene. Germline CDR1 is SQVTM and CDR2 is ANQGSEA. This CDR3 contains 14 residues. This chain's CDR3 is CNVLSSWSTDTQYF. CDR3 coding DNA: TGCAACGTTCTTTCTTCATGGAGCACAGATACGCAGTATTTT.

The chain combines TRBV12-3 or TRBV12-4 with TRBJ1-6; D might be TRBD1 (6 bases). CDR3 length: 13 amino acids. Trimming pared 8 bases from V and 15 bases from J, leaving 20 bases between. DNA of the CDR3: TGTGCCAGCTGTCAACAGGGATGGGAACTCCTCCACTTT. Encoded protein: CASCQQGWELLHF.